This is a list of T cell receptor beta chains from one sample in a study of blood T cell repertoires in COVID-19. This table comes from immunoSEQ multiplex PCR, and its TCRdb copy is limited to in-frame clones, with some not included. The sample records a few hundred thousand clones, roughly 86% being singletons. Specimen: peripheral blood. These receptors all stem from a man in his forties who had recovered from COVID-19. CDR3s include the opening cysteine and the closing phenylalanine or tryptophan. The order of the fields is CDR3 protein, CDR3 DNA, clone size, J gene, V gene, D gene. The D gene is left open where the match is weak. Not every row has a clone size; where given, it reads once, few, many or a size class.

CASSRTERGVTDTQYF | TGTGCCAGCAGCCGCACCGAGCGGGGGGTCACAGATACGCAGTATTTT | - | TRBJ2-3 | TRBV9 | TRBD2
CASSVEPLNTGELFF | TGTGCCAGCAGCGTAGAGCCTCTGAACACCGGGGAGCTGTTTTTT | - | TRBJ2-2 | TRBV9 | -
CASSPRTGGGETQYF | TGTGCCAGCAGCCCCAGGACAGGGGGCGGGGAGACCCAGTACTTC | - | TRBJ2-5 | TRBV3-1/TRBV3-2 | TRBD1
CASSQDEDEQYF | TGTGCCAGCAGCCAAGATGAGGACGAGCAGTACTTC | - | TRBJ2-7 | TRBV4-2 | -
CAWNPREGHRQPQYF | TGTGCCTGGAACCCACGGGAGGGTCACCGCCAGCCGCAGTATTTT | - | TRBJ2-3 | TRBV30 | TRBD2
CASRSGASGANVLTF | TGTGCCAGCCGAAGCGGAGCCTCTGGGGCCAACGTCCTGACTTTC | - | TRBJ2-6 | TRBV19 | -
CASRGGIHEQFF | TGTGCCAGCCGGGGGGGGATCCATGAGCAGTTCTTC | - | TRBJ2-1 | TRBV28 | TRBD2
CASSGVPAGAYNEQFF | TGTGCCAGCAGCGGGGTTCCGGCGGGAGCCTACAATGAGCAGTTCTTC | - | TRBJ2-1 | TRBV9 | TRBD2
CASSQGFGETQYF | TGTGCCAGCAGCCAAGGCTTCGGAGAGACCCAGTACTTC | - | TRBJ2-5 | TRBV3-1/TRBV3-2 | -
CASSLLGQGVNEQYF | TGTGCCAGCAGCTTATTAGGACAGGGTGTCAACGAGCAGTACTTC | few | TRBJ2-7 | TRBV6-5 | TRBD1
CASSPGTSGRKQETQYF | TGCGCCAGCAGCCCGGGGACTAGCGGGAGGAAGCAAGAGACCCAGTACTTC | - | TRBJ2-5 | TRBV4-1 | TRBD2
CASSPRSGASGSTDTQYF | TGTGCCAGCAGTCCCCGAAGTGGGGCTAGCGGGAGCACAGATACGCAGTATTTT | - | TRBJ2-3 | TRBV6-6 | TRBD2
CASRTSSGTYEQYF | TGTGCCAGCAGGACCTCTAGCGGGACTTACGAGCAGTACTTC | - | TRBJ2-7 | TRBV6-5 | TRBD2
CASSYSNRGTGELFF | TGTGCCAGCAGTTACTCGAACAGGGGAACCGGGGAGCTGTTTTTT | - | TRBJ2-2 | TRBV6-5 | TRBD1
CASSIGGAVRETQYF | TGTGCCAGTAGTATAGGAGGAGCGGTGAGGGAGACCCAGTACTTC | - | TRBJ2-5 | TRBV19 | -
CASSQGGHQTYEQYF | TGTGCCAGCAGCCAAGGGGGACACCAGACCTACGAGCAGTACTTC | - | TRBJ2-7 | TRBV11-2 | -
CASSSVRDRLYEKLFF | TGTGCCAGCAGCTCTGTGAGGGACAGGCTTTATGAAAAACTGTTTTTT | - | TRBJ1-4 | TRBV5-7 | TRBD1
CASSLWREGTPYNEQFF | TGTGCCAGCAGCTTATGGAGGGAGGGCACCCCCTACAATGAGCAGTTCTTC | - | TRBJ2-1 | TRBV7-8 | TRBD2
CATSDGKGARTDTQYF | TGTGCCACCAGTGATGGAAAAGGGGCGAGGACAGATACGCAGTATTTT | - | TRBJ2-3 | TRBV24-1 | -
CASSLIAGVTDTQYF | TGTGCCAGCAGCCTTATAGCAGGGGTCACAGATACGCAGTATTTT | - | TRBJ2-3 | TRBV11-2 | -
CASSSPTRGLGTIYF | TGTGCCAGCAGTTCCCCGACACGGGGACTCGGCACCATATATTTT | - | TRBJ1-3 | TRBV2 | -
CASSVDGRGLMYNEQFF | TGTGCCAGCAGCGTAGACGGGCGGGGGTTAATGTACAATGAGCAGTTCTTC | - | TRBJ2-1 | TRBV9 | TRBD2
CASSLALAGGSQETQYF | TGTGCCAGCAGCTTAGCTCTAGCGGGAGGTTCCCAAGAGACCCAGTACTTC | many | TRBJ2-5 | TRBV11-2 | TRBD2
CASSGFGETQYF | TGTGCCAGCAGCGGGTTTGGAGAGACCCAGTACTTC | - | TRBJ2-5 | TRBV6-5 | -
CASSARNRLFPYGYTF | TGTGCCAGCAGTGCAAGGAACCGACTCTTTCCCTATGGCTACACCTTC | - | TRBJ1-2 | TRBV6-1 | -
CASSLASGGTADGYEQYF | TGTGCCAGCAGCTTAGCGTCTGGAGGTACGGCGGATGGCTACGAGCAGTACTTC | - | TRBJ2-7 | TRBV7-2 | -
CASSLVAAQSGQPQHF | TGTGCCAGCAGCTTAGTGGCAGCACAGTCTGGGCAGCCCCAGCATTTT | - | TRBJ1-5 | TRBV7-2 | -